Listed here are 16 T cell receptor beta chains from one sample, sequenced in a study of long-term antiretroviral therapy in people with HIV. The immunoSEQ assay was v3.0, run at survey level. The protocol was immunoSEQ multiplex PCR, while the TCRdb copy is restricted to in-frame clones and leaves out a portion. The table lists more than 25,000 clones, roughly 84% of them singletons. The source material was unsorted PBMCs, sampled 2 years after starting antiretroviral therapy. Receptor source: a man in his forties or fifties with HIV.

DNA of the CDR3: TGTGCCAGTAGTATCCCCGGACAGGGCTATGGCTACACCTTC. The encoded protein is CASSIPGQGYGYTF. V usage is TRBV19 and J usage is TRBJ1-2, with TRBD1 matching 8 bases. The germline V gene has CDR1 LNHDA and CDR2 SQIVND (reference sequence). This CDR3 has 14 residues. The V and J ends lost 3 bases and 4 bases, in that order; junction bases with no gene match: 4. The complete variable domain, with remaining parts taken from reference TRBV19 and TRBJ1-2, reads DGGITQSPKYLFRKEGQNVTLSCEQNLNHDAMYWYRQDPGQGLRLIYYSQIVNDFQKGDIAEGYSVSREKKESFPLTVTSAQKNPTAFYLCASSIPGQGYGYTFGSGTRLTVV.

The chain links TRBV18 to TRBJ2-4, with TRBD1 matching over 8 bases. The junction had 10 bases not matched to a gene; V was cut back by 4 bases and J by 2 bases. The CDR3 is 17 amino acids. Germline V gives CDR1 KGHSH, CDR2 LQKENI. The CDR3 reads CASSLSGQGIPKNIQYF. In DNA, the CDR3 is TGTGCCAGCTCACTTTCAGGACAGGGAATTCCCAAAAACATTCAGTACTTC.

This chain links TRBV25-1 with TRBJ2-3, with D hard to call. The V and J ends lost 4 bases and 11 bases respectively, with 19 bases between them. The germline CDR1 and CDR2 sequences are MGHDK and SYGVNS. The CDR3 contains 14 residues. The CDR3 loop is CASSAPLRRRKQYF. The CDR3 nucleotides are TGTGCCAGCAGTGCCCCACTTAGGAGACGGAAGCAGTATTTT.

The chain combines TRBV4-3 with TRBJ2-7, with TRBD2 matching 9 bases. Germline CDR1 and CDR2: LGHNA and YSLEER. The V segment lost 4 bases and the J segment 7 bases; nucleotides outside the gene matches: 5. This CDR3 has 13 residues. The DNA of the CDR3 is TGCGCCAGCAGCCTAGCGGGGGCGGGGGAGCAGTACTTC. Translation gives CASSLAGAGEQYF.

The J gene is TRBJ2-7, the V gene TRBV28, with 7 bases fitting TRBD1. This CDR3 is 15 amino acids long. Germline CDR1 MDHEN, CDR2 SYDVKM. Germline trimming cut 7 bases from V and 2 bases from J; bases unmatched to any gene: 11. CDR3 loop: CASKLPRGQAYEQYF. The CDR3 nucleotides are TGTGCCAGCAAACTCCCAAGGGGGCAAGCCTACGAGCAGTACTTC.

The genes are TRBV5-1 and TRBJ2-3, with a weak D call TRBD2 (5 bases). Per germline, CDR1 SGHRS and CDR2 YFSETQ. V was shortened by 4 bases and J by 2 bases, with 17 bases between the two germline ends. This CDR3 contains 16 residues. DNA for the CDR3: TGCGCCAGCAGCAGGGTAGCGCGAAAATACACAGATACGCAGTATTTT. It translates to CASSRVARKYTDTQYF.

This chain links TRBV7-9 with TRBJ1-4, with 7 bases fitting TRBD1. CDR3 size: 13 residues. The germline V gene encodes CDR1 SEHNR and CDR2 FQNEAQ (reference sequence). V shed 4 bases and J 4 bases; nucleotides not matched to a gene: 0. This chain's CDR3 is CASSWDSNEKLFF. The CDR3 nucleotides read TGTGCCAGCAGCTGGGACAGTAATGAAAAACTGTTTTTT.

A few counts support this clone. This rearrangement joins TRBV19 to TRBJ2-7; TRBD1 agrees at 9 bases. The CDR3 runs 16 residues. CDR1 is LNHDA and CDR2 is SQIVND in the germline V gene (reference sequence). The ends lost 1 base at V and 2 bases at J; junction bases unmatched: 6. As DNA, the CDR3 is TGTGCCAGTAGTATAGGGGGACAGGGAAGAACCTACGAGCAGTACTTC. Residues: CASSIGGQGRTYEQYF.

The rearrangement joins TRBV2 to TRBJ2-3; TRBD1 is a possible D gene (8 bases). The CDR3 covers 14 residues. Germline V gene sequence: CDR1 SNHLY, CDR2 FYNNEI. Trimming removed 11 bases from V and 4 bases from J, with 19 bases in between. The CDR3 reads CAGGGQEGADTQYF. As DNA, the CDR3 is TGTGCCGGGGGGGGACAGGAGGGAGCAGATACGCAGTATTTT.

The chain couples TRBV4-1 to TRBJ1-4, with D perhaps TRBD1 (5 bases). Germline V gene sequence: CDR1 MGHRA, CDR2 YSYEKL. Trimming pared 4 bases from V and 5 bases from J, leaving 8 bases between. The CDR3 length is 13 residues. CDR3 DNA: TGCGCCAGCAGCCCGACAGCGAATGAAAAACTGTTTTTT. The encoded protein is CASSPTANEKLFF.

V usage is TRBV10-2 and J usage is TRBJ1-5; TRBD1 might be the D (6 bases). The CDR3 loop spans 14 amino acids. Germline CDR1 WSHSY, CDR2 SAAADI. V was cut by 8 bases and J by 5 bases, with 16 bases left in between. The CDR3, as DNA: TGCGCCAGCGGGATTATGGGGGCGGATCAGCCCCAGCATTTT. Its protein is CASGIMGADQPQHF.

This chain connects TRBV7-9 to TRBJ1-3, with 9 bases aligning to TRBD1. V lost 1 base and J lost 0; bases outside the gene matches: 1. CDR1 and CDR2 (germline): SEHNR, FQNEAQ (reference sequence). CDR3 length equals 16 residues. This CDR3 reads CASSLGDRDSGNTIYF. CDR3 nucleotide sequence: TGTGCCAGCAGCTTAGGGGACAGGGACTCTGGAAACACCATATATTTT.

This clone was seen more than once but under ten times. The chain combines TRBV7-6 with TRBJ2-7, with TRBD2 as a possible D gene (6 bases). V gave up 1 base and J gave up 3 bases, with 19 bases separating them. The length of the CDR3 is 17 residues. CDR1 and CDR2 from the germline V gene are SGHVS and FNYEAQ. The CDR3 here is CASSLGGGGVTFYEQYF. The DNA for the CDR3 is TGTGCCAGCAGCTTAGGGGGAGGAGGCGTAACCTTCTACGAGCAGTACTTC. Complete variable domain (other parts from reference TRBV7-6 and TRBJ2-7): GAGVSQSPRYKVTKRGQDVALRCDPISGHVSLYWYRQALGQGPEFLTYFNYEAQQDKSGLPNDRFSAERPEGSISTLTIQRTEQRDSAMYRCASSLGGGGVTFYEQYFGPGTRLTVT.

This chain links TRBV7-9 with TRBJ1-1; no clear D. V was clipped by 5 bases and J by 1 base, with 8 bases between them. From germline, CDR1 is SEHNR and CDR2 FQNEAQ (reference sequence). This CDR3 contains 13 residues. The CDR3 reads CASSPTGNTEAFF. The CDR3 coding sequence is TGTGCCAGCAGCCCTACTGGGAACACTGAAGCTTTCTTT.

This chain links TRBV4-3 with TRBJ1-1; D possibly corresponds to TRBD1 (6 bases). The CDR3 spans 14 residues. The germline gives CDR1 LGHNA, CDR2 YSLEER. Between the trimmed V and J ends, which lost 4 bases and 4 bases, there was a span of 13 bases. The CDR3 sequence is CASSPGQWRTEAFF. The CDR3 DNA sequence: TGCGCCAGCAGCCCCGGACAGTGGCGCACTGAAGCTTTCTTT.

This chain uses TRBV27 with TRBJ2-6; 7 bases match TRBD2. The trim removed 5 bases at V and 2 bases at J, leaving 12 bases unmatched. Looked up from germline, CDR1 is MNHEY and CDR2 is SMNVEV (reference sequence). The CDR3 spans 18 residues. The CDR3 sequence is CASSQPPARGTGANVLTF. In nucleotides, the CDR3 is TGTGCCAGCAGTCAGCCACCGGCGCGGGGGACTGGGGCCAACGTCCTGACTTTC.